The 28 T cell receptor beta chains reported below all come from one sample, sequenced in a study of blood T cell repertoires in COVID-19. Clones were read by immunoSEQ multiplex PCR, and TCRdb kept only the in-frame ones, dropping some. The data show about 100,000 clones, under 90% seen once. Sequenced: peripheral blood. These receptors were collected from a human donor in a cohort sampled during active COVID-19.

A word on this clone: Since no conserved phenylalanine or tryptophan closes the CDR3, a read error is the likely cause. The DNA is omitted, as the CDR3 cannot be located on it reliably, and the CDR3 follows TCRdb's listing. This chain links TRBV5-5 with TRBJ1-1; TRBD1 is the table's D call and was not checked against the DNA. The CDR3 spans 10 residues, counting both ends. CDR1 is SGHKS, CDR2 YYEKEE, per germline (reference sequence). The CDR3 loop reads CASSGGTGSY.

V and J are TRBV5-4 and TRBJ1-6, with D perhaps TRBD1 (6 bases). The CDR3 loop spans 15 amino acids. Germline CDR1 and CDR2: SGHNT and YYREEE (reference sequence). V lost 5 bases, J lost 7 bases, and 16 bases lay in between. CDR3 sequence (DNA): TGTGCCAGCAGGGTACAGGGAATTATAAATTCACCCCTCCACTTT. It translates to CASRVQGIINSPLHF.

The chain carries TRBV10-2 and TRBJ2-3; TRBD2 aligns across 10 bases. This CDR3 is built from 16 residues. Trimming at V came to 2 bases and at J to 7 bases, leaving 9 bases not matched to a gene. Germline values: CDR1 WSHSY, CDR2 SAAADI. DNA for the CDR3: TGCGCCAGCAGTGAGGGGCCTAGCGGGAGTCTGTATACGCAGTATTTT. This codes for CASSEGPSGSLYTQYF.

The chain employs TRBV6-5 and TRBJ1-1; no clear D. CDR3 length: 11 residues. Trimming removed 6 bases at V and 3 bases at J, with 5 bases between. Germline V gene data show CDR1 as MNHEY and CDR2 as SVGAGI. This CDR3 reads CASRSDTEAFF. The CDR3 nucleotides read TGTGCCAGCAGGTCGGACACTGAAGCTTTCTTT.

V gene TRBV6-5 combines with J gene TRBJ1-1; unclear D gene. The CDR3 has 11 amino acids. CDR1 is MNHEY and CDR2 is SVGAGI in the germline V gene. Between the trimmed V and J ends, which lost 6 bases and 4 bases, there was a span of 6 bases. Here the CDR3 DNA reads TGTGCCAGCAGGGTGGCCACTGAAGCTTTCTTT. It translates to CASRVATEAFF.

The table lists this clone with a count of one. The V call is TRBV7-9, the J call TRBJ1-1; 9 nucleotides agree with TRBD1. CDR3 length: 17 residues. The J segment lost 6 bases and the V segment lost 2 bases, leaving 13 bases of the junction unmatched. In germline, CDR1 is SEHNR, CDR2 FQNEAQ (reference sequence). The DNA of the CDR3 is TGTGCCAGCAGCTTAAAGGTGAAACAGGGGGCTTTCGCTGAAGCTTTCTTT. Encoded protein: CASSLKVKQGAFAEAFF.

V and J are TRBV4-3 and TRBJ2-7; D is possibly TRBD2 (6 bases). Trimming left V 4 bases short and J 4 bases short, with 17 bases between. CDR3 length equals 15 residues. Germline V gives CDR1 LGHNA, CDR2 YSLEER. The CDR3 spells CASSPYGGAGYEQYF. The CDR3 nucleotides are TGCGCCAGCAGCCCTTATGGCGGGGCTGGTTACGAGCAGTACTTC.

The chain couples TRBV6-5 to TRBJ2-7; 11 bases line up with TRBD1. With V trimmed by 6 bases and J by 6 bases, 10 bases remained unmatched. This CDR3 has 15 residues. Germline V gene data show CDR1 as MNHEY and CDR2 as SVGAGI. The CDR3 is CASSPGTGGPGEQYF. Written as DNA, the CDR3 is TGTGCCAGCAGCCCCGGGACAGGGGGACCCGGCGAGCAGTACTTC.

This chain joins TRBV28 and TRBJ1-5, with D perhaps matching TRBD1 (6 bases). The CDR3 contains 14 residues. V lost 7 bases, J lost 1 base, and 11 bases lay in between. The germline CDR1 and CDR2 sequences are MDHEN and SYDVKM. CDR3 in amino acids: CASIRDTSNQPQHF. The CDR3 nucleotides read TGTGCCAGCATCCGGGACACGAGCAATCAGCCCCAGCATTTT.

The chain links TRBV5-5 to TRBJ1-3, with D tentatively TRBD1 (6 bases). Trimming pared 1 base from V and 3 bases from J, leaving 11 bases between. Germline loops: CDR1 SGHKS, CDR2 YYEKEE (reference sequence). The CDR3 sequence is 15 residues long. CDR3 protein: CASSLMQGNGNTIYF. The CDR3 DNA reads as TGTGCCAGCAGCTTGATGCAGGGGAATGGAAACACCATATATTTT.

The chain joins TRBV6-5 to TRBJ2-3; TRBD1 aligns across 7 bases. V lost 8 bases to trimming and J lost 7 bases; unmatched junction nucleotides: 9. Per germline, CDR1 MNHEY and CDR2 SVGAGI. This CDR3 has 13 residues. The CDR3 nucleotides read TGTGCCAGCGGCCGGGACAGCGAGAATACGCAGTATTTT. Translating gives CASGRDSENTQYF.

Remarks on this clone: This same CDR3 is encoded by further DNA sequences in the sample. The rearrangement joins TRBV18 to TRBJ2-5, with a weak D call TRBD1 (6 bases). The length of the CDR3 is 13 residues. V dropped 4 bases and J dropped 2 bases, with 8 bases sitting between them. CDR1 and CDR2 (germline): KGHSH, LQKENI. The CDR3 DNA follows: TGTGCCAGCTCACGTGGACAGCAAGAGACCCAGTACTTC. Protein product: CASSRGQQETQYF.

V and J are TRBV6-2 or TRBV6-3 and TRBJ1-5; a possible D gene is TRBD1 (5 bases). CDR1 MNHEY and CDR2 SVGEGT come from the germline V gene. Trimming left V 2 bases short and J 4 bases short, with 9 bases between. This CDR3 contains 14 residues. CDR3 nucleotide sequence: TGTGCCAGCAGTTACCCGGGGGGAAATCAGCCCCAGCATTTT. Its protein is CASSYPGGNQPQHF.

The chain employs TRBV6-1 and TRBJ1-1; 7 nucleotides line up with TRBD1. The CDR3 is made up of 13 amino acids. V shed 3 bases, J shed 4 bases, and the junction held 2 bases outside the gene matches. The germline V gene encodes CDR1 MNHNS and CDR2 SASEGT. DNA for the CDR3: TGTGCCAGCAGTGACAGGGGGGTCACTGAAGCTTTCTTT. Encoded protein: CASSDRGVTEAFF.

The chain links TRBV6-2 or TRBV6-3 to TRBJ1-5; possibly TRBD1 for D (6 bases). This CDR3 has 16 residues. The ends were cut back, 5 bases at V and 1 base at J, with 15 bases in the middle. Germline V gene sequence: CDR1 MNHEY, CDR2 SVGEGT. The CDR3 DNA reads as TGTGCCAGCAGTGACAACAGGGTGGTAAGCAATCAGCCCCAGCATTTT. As protein: CASSDNRVVSNQPQHF.

V usage is TRBV12-5 and J usage is TRBJ1-1; D may be TRBD1 (5 bases). CDR1 is LGHNT, CDR2 FRNRAP, per germline. The CDR3 contains 11 residues. Trimming took 7 bases from V and 4 from J, leaving 7 bases between them. CDR3 amino acids: CASEGPTEAFF. CDR3 coding DNA: TGTGCTAGTGAGGGGCCCACTGAAGCTTTCTTT.

V is TRBV5-1 and J is TRBJ2-3; 11 bases align to TRBD2. V lost 2 bases and J lost 5; bases outside the gene matches: 4. CDR1 is SGHRS and CDR2 is YFSETQ in the germline V gene. The CDR3 is 15 residues long. Here the CDR3 DNA reads TGCGCCAGCAGCTTAGGCCTAGCGGGGGGAGATACGCAGTATTTT. This encodes CASSLGLAGGDTQYF.

The genes are TRBV10-1 and TRBJ2-5; maybe TRBD2 (6 bases). V was pared by 5 bases and J by 1 base, with 11 bases between. Germline lookup yields CDR1 WNHNN and CDR2 SYGVQD (reference sequence). The CDR3 covers 14 residues. The CDR3 region is CASSRSSGQETQYF. The CDR3 bases are TGCGCCAGCAGTCGGAGTAGCGGCCAAGAGACCCAGTACTTC.

This clone turned up a few times. The CDR3 DNA sequence: TGCGCCAGCAGCCCCCGCGGGGGGCAAGGTAATCAGCCCCAGCATTTT. Translating it yields CASSPRGGQGNQPQHF. The rearrangement joins TRBV5-1 to TRBJ1-5, with D tentatively TRBD1 (6 bases). Per the germline V gene, CDR1 is SGHRS and CDR2 is YFSETQ. V lost 4 bases, J lost 4 bases, and 18 bases lay in between. The CDR3 is 16 amino acids.

The chain carries TRBV3-1 (or the pseudogene TRBV3-2) and TRBJ2-5; 9 bases match TRBD1. Germline CDR1 and CDR2: LGHDT and YNNKEL (reference sequence). This CDR3 is 15 amino acids long. Trimming at V came to 3 bases and at J to 2 bases, leaving 4 bases not matched to a gene. In DNA form, the CDR3 reads TGTGCCAGCAGCCACAGGGACAGGGATCAAGAGACCCAGTACTTC. It encodes CASSHRDRDQETQYF.

The CDR3 bases are TGTGCCAGCAGCCCCTCCGGGACTAGCGAGCTCAATGAGCAGTTCTTC. Residues: CASSPSGTSELNEQFF. The chain combines TRBV9 with TRBJ2-1; TRBD2 matches 10 bases. The length of the CDR3 is 16 residues. The V segment lost 4 bases and the J segment 6 bases; nucleotides outside the gene matches: 10. Germline lookup yields CDR1 SGDLS and CDR2 YYNGEE.

The chain combines TRBV4-3 with TRBJ1-3, with TRBD1 matching over 10 bases. Germline CDR1 LGHNA, CDR2 YSLEER. V gave up 2 bases and J gave up 4 bases; unmatched junction bases: 5. CDR3 size: 16 residues. For the CDR3, the DNA is TGCGCCAGCAGCCAATCCTGGACAGGGGGGGGAAACACCATATATTTT. It codes for CASSQSWTGGGNTIYF.

V gene TRBV7-2 combines with J gene TRBJ1-5, with 7 bases fitting TRBD1. V was pared by 3 bases and J by 5 bases, with 4 bases of the junction left unmatched. Per germline, CDR1 SGHTA and CDR2 FQGNSA. The CDR3 has 14 residues. The CDR3: CASSFRTGDQPQHF. CDR3 sequence (DNA): TGTGCCAGCAGCTTCCGGACAGGTGATCAGCCCCAGCATTTT.

This clone showed up just a few times. CDR3 DNA sequence: TGCAGCGTTGTAGCCGGGGACACCGGGGAGCTGTTTTTT. This encodes CSVVAGDTGELFF. This chain connects TRBV29-1 to TRBJ2-2, with D perhaps TRBD2 (5 bases). The CDR3 totals 13 residues. The germline V gene encodes CDR1 SQVTM and CDR2 ANQGSEA. V lost 4 bases and J lost 3, with 9 bases in between.

The V and J genes are TRBV7-2 and TRBJ2-5, with D possibly matching TRBD2 (5 bases). Trimming took off 1 base at V and 0 bases at J, with 9 bases between the two ends. CDR3 size: 15 residues. Germline CDR1 and CDR2: SGHTA and FQGNSA. The chain's CDR3 is CASSLVAYYQETQYF. The CDR3 coding sequence is TGTGCCAGCAGCTTAGTAGCGTATTACCAAGAGACCCAGTACTTC.

This clone has a handful of counts. The chain carries TRBV5-1 and TRBJ2-1, with 13 bases identical to TRBD2. V lost 8 bases, J lost 8 bases, and 7 bases stayed unmatched. Looked up from germline, CDR1 is SGHRS and CDR2 is YFSETQ. This CDR3 has 14 amino acids. The CDR3 sequence is CASSRTSGSYEQFF. DNA of the CDR3: TGCGCCAGTTCTAGGACTAGCGGGAGCTATGAGCAGTTCTTC.

The V call is TRBV25-1, the J call TRBJ2-3, with D maybe TRBD2 (5 bases). V was clipped by 10 bases and J by 4 bases, with 9 bases between them. In germline, CDR1 is MGHDK, CDR2 SYGVNS. The CDR3 has 11 residues. Here the CDR3 DNA reads TGTGCCACGGCGAGGGCAGATACGCAGTATTTT. Translation gives CATARADTQYF.

The J gene is TRBJ2-4, the V gene TRBV10-3; no reliable D call. CDR1 and CDR2 from the germline V gene are ENHRY and SYGVKD. The CDR3 is made up of 16 amino acids. V dropped 4 bases and J dropped 0 bases, with 13 bases sitting between them. CDR3 amino acids: CAISVEAPGAKNIQYF. CDR3 nucleotide sequence: TGTGCCATCAGTGTGGAAGCACCAGGAGCCAAAAACATTCAGTACTTC.